This TCR beta chain was recorded in a study of CD8+CD57+ T cells in acquired aplastic anemia. TCR beta VDJ and CDR3 were profiled, and genomic DNA was the template. Using its own MiXCR run on the reads, TCRdb lists one record per CDR3 protein. The profile shows about 250,000 distinct CDR3 sequences, approximately 50% of them singletons. As concerns this clonotype: A junction boundary mismatches the germline segment, possibly from a read error.

Sequencing was done on patients that had shown CD8+CD57+ cell expansion by flow cytometry. This CDR3 spans 15 amino acids. Germline CDR1 MNHEY, CDR2 SVGEGT. The V gene is TRBV6-2 or TRBV6-3, the J gene TRBJ1-1; D perhaps matches TRBD1 (5 bases). Sequenced: sorted CD4+, CD8+, or CD8+CD57+ T cells (not recorded which) from PBMCs. The receptor comes from a human donor with aplastic anemia. CDR3 nucleotides: TGTGCCAGCGGTTACGCCGGGACGTCGAACACTGAAGCTTTCTTT. Its translation is CASGYAGTSNTEAFF.